This entry describes one T cell receptor beta chain. Data came from immunoSEQ multiplex PCR; TCRdb stores just in-frame clones and leaves some out. The sample carries roughly 45,000 clones, 65% to 85% recorded once. The data are from a study of blood T cell repertoires in COVID-19. Across the study: Whether acute or convalescent, the COVID-19 samples came from the United States, Italy and Spain. From T cells, B-cell-depleted T cells, or PBMCs came the material, which was cDNA or gDNA.

The CDR3 runs 14 residues. Germline-derived CDR1 and CDR2 are MDHEN and SYDVKM. J lost 4 bases, V lost 6 bases, and 9 bases had no gene match. The sequence came from a man in his fifties or sixties with active COVID-19. V and J are TRBV28 and TRBJ2-7; TRBD1 aligns across 7 bases. Sequencing used peripheral blood. CDR3: CASSSPGTAYEQYF. The CDR3 DNA reads TGTGCCAGCAGCTCCCCCGGGACAGCGTACGAGCAGTACTTC. The variable domain in full, completed from reference TRBV28 and TRBJ2-7, reads DVKVTQSSRYLVKRTGEKVFLECVQDMDHENMFWYRQDPGLGLRLIYFSYDVKMKEKGDIPEGYSVSREKKERFSLILESASTNQTSMYLCASSSPGTAYEQYFGPGTRLTVT.